The clone carrying this T cell receptor (beta chain) was counted many times. This CDR3 contains 20 residues. The V end lost 4 bases, the J end lost 1 base, and 27 bases lay between the germline ends. The germline CDR1 and CDR2 sequences are SGHRS and YFSETQ. TCRdb itself ran the PCR reads through MiXCR, one entry per CDR3 protein. The sample contains some 85,000 distinct CDR3 sequences, approximately 54% of which appear only once. The sample is drawn from a study of CDR3 diversity in severe acne. The specimen was blood. The V call is TRBV5-1, the J call TRBJ2-1, with D perhaps matching TRBD2 (6 bases). The sequence came from a male donor with severe acne vulgaris. The CDR3: CASSPCDLWDFRWSYNEQFF. The CDR3 nucleotides read TGCGCCAGCAGCCCGTGTGACCTATGGGACTTCCGATGGTCCTACAATGAGCAGTTCTTC.